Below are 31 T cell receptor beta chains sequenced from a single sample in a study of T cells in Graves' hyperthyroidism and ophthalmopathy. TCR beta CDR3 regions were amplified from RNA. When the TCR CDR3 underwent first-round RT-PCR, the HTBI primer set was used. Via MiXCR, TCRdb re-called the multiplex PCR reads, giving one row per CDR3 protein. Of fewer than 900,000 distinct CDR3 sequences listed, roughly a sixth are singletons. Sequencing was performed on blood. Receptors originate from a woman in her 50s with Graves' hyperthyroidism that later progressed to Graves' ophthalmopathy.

CDR3 amino acids: CASSLNHGGSPLHF. The CDR3, as DNA: TGTGCCAGCAGTTTAAATCATGGGGGTTCACCCCTCCACTTT. The chain combines TRBV27 with TRBJ1-6; possibly TRBD1 for D (5 bases). The CDR3 contains 14 residues. CDR1 is MNHEY and CDR2 is SMNVEV in the germline V gene (reference sequence). V was pared by 2 bases and J by 9 bases, with 11 bases between.

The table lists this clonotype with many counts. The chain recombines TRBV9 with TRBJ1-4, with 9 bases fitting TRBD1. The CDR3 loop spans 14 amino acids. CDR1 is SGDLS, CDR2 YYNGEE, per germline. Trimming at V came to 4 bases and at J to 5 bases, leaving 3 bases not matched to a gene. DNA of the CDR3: TGTGCCAGCAGCCGGACAGGGGAGAATGAAAAACTGTTTTTT. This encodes CASSRTGENEKLFF.

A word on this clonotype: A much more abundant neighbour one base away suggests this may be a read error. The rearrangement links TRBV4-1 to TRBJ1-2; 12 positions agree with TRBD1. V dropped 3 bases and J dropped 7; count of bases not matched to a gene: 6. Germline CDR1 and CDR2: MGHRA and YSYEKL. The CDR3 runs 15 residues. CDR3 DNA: TGCGCCAGCAGCCACTCCGGGACAGGGGGCTTTGGCTACACCTTC. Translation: CASSHSGTGGFGYTF.

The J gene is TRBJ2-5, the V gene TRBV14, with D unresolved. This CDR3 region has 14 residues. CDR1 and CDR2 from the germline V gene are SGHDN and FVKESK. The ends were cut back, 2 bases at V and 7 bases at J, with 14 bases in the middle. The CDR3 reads CASSQYSGRGTQYF. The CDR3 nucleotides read TGTGCCAGCAGCCAATATTCGGGCCGAGGGACCCAGTACTTC.

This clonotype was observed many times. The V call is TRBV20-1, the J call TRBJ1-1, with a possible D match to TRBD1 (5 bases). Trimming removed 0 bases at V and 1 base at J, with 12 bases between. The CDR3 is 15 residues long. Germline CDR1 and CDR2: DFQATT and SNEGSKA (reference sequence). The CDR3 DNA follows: TGCAGTGCTAGAGATCCCCAGGGCGGGAACACTGAAGCTTTCTTT. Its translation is CSARDPQGGNTEAFF.

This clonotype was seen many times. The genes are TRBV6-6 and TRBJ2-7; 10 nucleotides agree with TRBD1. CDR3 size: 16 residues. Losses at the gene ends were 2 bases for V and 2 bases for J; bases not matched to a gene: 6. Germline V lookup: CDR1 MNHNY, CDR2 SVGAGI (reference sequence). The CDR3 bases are TGTGCCAGCAGTTACCCCGGGACAGGGGCGGCCTACGAGCAGTACTTC. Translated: CASSYPGTGAAYEQYF.

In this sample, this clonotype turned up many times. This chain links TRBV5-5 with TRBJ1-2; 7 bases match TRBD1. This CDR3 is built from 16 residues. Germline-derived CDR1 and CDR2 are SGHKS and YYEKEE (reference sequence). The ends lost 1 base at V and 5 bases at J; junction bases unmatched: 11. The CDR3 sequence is CASSLLAGGWSYGYTF. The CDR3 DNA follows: TGTGCCAGCAGCTTGCTGGCAGGGGGTTGGAGTTATGGCTACACCTTC.

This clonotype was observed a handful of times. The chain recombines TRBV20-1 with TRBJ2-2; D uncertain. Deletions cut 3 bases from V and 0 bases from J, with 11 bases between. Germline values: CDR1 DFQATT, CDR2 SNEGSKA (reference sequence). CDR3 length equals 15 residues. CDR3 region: CSARAVFTNTGELFF. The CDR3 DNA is TGCAGTGCTAGGGCCGTCTTCACGAACACCGGGGAGCTGTTTTTT.

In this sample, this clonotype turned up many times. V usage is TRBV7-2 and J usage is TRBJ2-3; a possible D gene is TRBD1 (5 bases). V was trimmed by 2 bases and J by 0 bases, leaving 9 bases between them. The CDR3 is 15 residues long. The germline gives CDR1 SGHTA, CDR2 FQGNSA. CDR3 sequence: CASSLFAGSTDTQYF. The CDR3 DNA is TGTGCCAGCAGCTTATTCGCAGGGAGCACAGATACGCAGTATTTT.

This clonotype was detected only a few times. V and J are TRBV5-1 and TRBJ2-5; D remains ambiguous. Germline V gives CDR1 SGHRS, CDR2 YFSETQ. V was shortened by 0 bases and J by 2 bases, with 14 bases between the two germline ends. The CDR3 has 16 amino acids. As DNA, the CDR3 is TGCGCCAGCAGCTTGGTTGCGGTTAACGGTCAAGAGACCCAGTACTTC. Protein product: CASSLVAVNGQETQYF.

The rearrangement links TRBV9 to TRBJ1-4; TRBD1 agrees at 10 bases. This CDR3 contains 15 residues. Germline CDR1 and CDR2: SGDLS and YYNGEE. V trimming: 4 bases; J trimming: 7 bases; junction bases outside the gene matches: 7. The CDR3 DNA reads TGTGCCAGCAGCATCAGACAGGGGGCCGGTGAAAAACTGTTTTTT. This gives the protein CASSIRQGAGEKLFF. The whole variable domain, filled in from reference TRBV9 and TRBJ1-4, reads DSGVTQTPKHLITATGQRVTLRCSPRSGDLSVYWYQQSLDQGLQFLIQYYNGEERAKGNILERFSAQQFPDLHSELNLSSLELGDSALYFCASSIRQGAGEKLFFGSGTQLSVL.

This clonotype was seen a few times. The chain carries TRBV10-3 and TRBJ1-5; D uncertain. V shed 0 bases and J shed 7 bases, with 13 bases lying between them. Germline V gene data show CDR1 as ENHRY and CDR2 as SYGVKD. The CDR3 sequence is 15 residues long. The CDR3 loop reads CAISESNLGGQPQHF. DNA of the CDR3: TGTGCCATCAGTGAGTCGAACCTCGGAGGACAGCCCCAGCATTTT.

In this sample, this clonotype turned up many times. The CDR3 spells CSAASWGTEAFF. Here the CDR3 DNA reads TGCAGTGCTGCCTCATGGGGCACTGAAGCTTTCTTT. This chain uses TRBV20-1 with TRBJ1-1; the D is unclear. In germline, CDR1 is DFQATT, CDR2 SNEGSKA (reference sequence). The CDR3 sequence is 12 residues long. V dropped 5 bases and J dropped 4 bases, with 11 bases sitting between them.

The CDR3: CASSLVPRKGNEQFF. The CDR3 DNA reads TGTGCCAGCAGCTTAGTGCCAAGGAAGGGCAATGAGCAGTTCTTC. The J gene is TRBJ2-1, the V gene TRBV7-6; no reliable D call. The CDR3 runs to 15 residues. The germline V gene has CDR1 SGHVS and CDR2 FNYEAQ. Between the trimmed V and J ends, which lost 1 base and 6 bases, there was a span of 13 bases.

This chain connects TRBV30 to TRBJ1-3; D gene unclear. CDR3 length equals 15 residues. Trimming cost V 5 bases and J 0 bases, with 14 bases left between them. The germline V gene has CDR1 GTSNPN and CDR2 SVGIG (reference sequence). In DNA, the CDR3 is TGTGCCTGGCACGGGCAGCCCGGCTCTGGAAACACCATATATTTT. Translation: CAWHGQPGSGNTIYF.

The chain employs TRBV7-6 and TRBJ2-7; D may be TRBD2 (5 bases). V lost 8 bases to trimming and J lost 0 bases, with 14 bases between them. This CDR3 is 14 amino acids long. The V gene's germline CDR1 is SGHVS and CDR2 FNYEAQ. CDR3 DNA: TGTGCCAGCCAGGCCTCGGACTTCTCCTACGAGCAGTACTTC. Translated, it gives CASQASDFSYEQYF.

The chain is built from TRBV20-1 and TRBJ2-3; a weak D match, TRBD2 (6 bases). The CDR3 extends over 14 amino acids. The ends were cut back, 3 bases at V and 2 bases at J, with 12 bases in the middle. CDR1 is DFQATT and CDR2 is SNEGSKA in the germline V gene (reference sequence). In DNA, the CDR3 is TGCAGTGCTAGGGGACTCGTTCTCACAGATACGCAGTATTTT. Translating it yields CSARGLVLTDTQYF.

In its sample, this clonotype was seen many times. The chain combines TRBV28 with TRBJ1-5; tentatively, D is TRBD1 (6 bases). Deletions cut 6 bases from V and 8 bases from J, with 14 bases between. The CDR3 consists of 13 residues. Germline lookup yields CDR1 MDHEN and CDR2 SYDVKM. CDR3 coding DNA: TGTGCCAGCAGGACGACAGGATTTGAGCCCCAGCATTTT. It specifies CASRTTGFEPQHF. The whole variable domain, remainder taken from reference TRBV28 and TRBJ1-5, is DVKVTQSSRYLVKRTGEKVFLECVQDMDHENMFWYRQDPGLGLRLIYFSYDVKMKEKGDIPEGYSVSREKKERFSLILESASTNQTSMYLCASRTTGFEPQHFGDGTRLSIL.

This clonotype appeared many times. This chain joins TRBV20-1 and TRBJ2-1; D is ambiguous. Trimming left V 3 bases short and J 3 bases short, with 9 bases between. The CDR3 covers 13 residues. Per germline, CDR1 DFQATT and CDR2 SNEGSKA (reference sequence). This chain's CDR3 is CSAREIGYNEQFF. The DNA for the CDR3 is TGCAGTGCTAGGGAGATAGGCTACAATGAGCAGTTCTTC.

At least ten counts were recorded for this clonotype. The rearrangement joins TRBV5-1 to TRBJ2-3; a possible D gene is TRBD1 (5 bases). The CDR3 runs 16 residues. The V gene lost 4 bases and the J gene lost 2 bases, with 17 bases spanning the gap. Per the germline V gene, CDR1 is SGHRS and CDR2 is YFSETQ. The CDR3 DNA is TGCGCCAGCAGCAAACCGGACACCCGGCTCACAGATACGCAGTATTTT. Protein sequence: CASSKPDTRLTDTQYF.

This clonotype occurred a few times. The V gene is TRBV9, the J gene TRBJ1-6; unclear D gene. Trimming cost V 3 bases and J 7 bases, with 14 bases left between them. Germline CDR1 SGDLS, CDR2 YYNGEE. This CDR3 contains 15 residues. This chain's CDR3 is CASSEEGLRNSPLHF. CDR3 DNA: TGTGCCAGCAGCGAGGAAGGGTTGAGAAATTCACCCCTCCACTTT.

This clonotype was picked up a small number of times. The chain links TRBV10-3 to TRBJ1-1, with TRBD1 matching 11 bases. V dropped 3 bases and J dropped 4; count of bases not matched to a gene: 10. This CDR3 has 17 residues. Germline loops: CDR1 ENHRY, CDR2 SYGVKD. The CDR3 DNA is TGTGCCATCAGTGACCCGGACAGGGGGCGGTTGAGCACTGAAGCTTTCTTT. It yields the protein CAISDPDRGRLSTEAFF.

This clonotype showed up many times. The CDR3 nucleotides are TGTGCCAGCACCGCGACAGGGAGTGGAGGCTACACCTTC. It encodes CASTATGSGGYTF. The chain joins TRBV2 to TRBJ1-2, with 7 nucleotides matching TRBD1. This CDR3 is 13 amino acids long. The V gene's germline CDR1 is SNHLY and CDR2 FYNNEI. V lost 7 bases and J lost 8; bases outside the gene matches: 10.

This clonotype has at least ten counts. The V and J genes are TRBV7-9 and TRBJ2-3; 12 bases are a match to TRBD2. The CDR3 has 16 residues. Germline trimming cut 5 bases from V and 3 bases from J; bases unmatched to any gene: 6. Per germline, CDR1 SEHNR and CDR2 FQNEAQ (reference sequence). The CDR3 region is CASSARLAGATDTQYF. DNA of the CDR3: TGTGCCAGCAGCGCCCGACTAGCGGGGGCTACAGATACGCAGTATTTT.

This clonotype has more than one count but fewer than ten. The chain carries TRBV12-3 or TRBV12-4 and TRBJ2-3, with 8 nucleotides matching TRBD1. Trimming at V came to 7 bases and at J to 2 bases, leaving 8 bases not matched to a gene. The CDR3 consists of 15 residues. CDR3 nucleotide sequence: TGTGCCAGCACATCCGACAGGGGAATCACAGATACGCAGTATTTT. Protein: CASTSDRGITDTQYF.

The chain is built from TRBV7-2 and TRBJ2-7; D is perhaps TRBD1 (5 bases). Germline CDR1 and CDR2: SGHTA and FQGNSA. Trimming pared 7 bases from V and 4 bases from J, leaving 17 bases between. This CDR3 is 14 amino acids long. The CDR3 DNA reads TGTGCCAGCAACTTGGGCAGGGCTGGGTACGAGCAGTACTTC. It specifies CASNLGRAGYEQYF.

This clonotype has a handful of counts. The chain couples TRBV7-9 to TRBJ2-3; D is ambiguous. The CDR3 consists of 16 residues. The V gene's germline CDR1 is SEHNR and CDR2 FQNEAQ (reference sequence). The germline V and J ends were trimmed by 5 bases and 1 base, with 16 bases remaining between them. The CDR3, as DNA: TGTGCCAGCAGCCCCCCCGTCCCCGTAGGCACAGATACGCAGTATTTT. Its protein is CASSPPVPVGTDTQYF.

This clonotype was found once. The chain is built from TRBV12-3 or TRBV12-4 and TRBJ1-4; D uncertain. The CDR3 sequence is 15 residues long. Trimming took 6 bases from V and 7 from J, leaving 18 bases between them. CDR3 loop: CASSPAVGSGEKLFF. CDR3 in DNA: TGTGCCAGCAGCCCCGCCGTGGGGTCCGGTGAAAAACTGTTTTTT.

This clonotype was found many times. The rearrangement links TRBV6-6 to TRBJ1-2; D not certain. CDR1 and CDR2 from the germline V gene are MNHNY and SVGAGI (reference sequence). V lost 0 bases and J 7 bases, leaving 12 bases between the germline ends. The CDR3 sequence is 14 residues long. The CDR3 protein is CASSYSTRWGGYTF. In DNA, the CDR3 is TGTGCCAGCAGTTACTCGACCCGCTGGGGTGGCTACACCTTC.

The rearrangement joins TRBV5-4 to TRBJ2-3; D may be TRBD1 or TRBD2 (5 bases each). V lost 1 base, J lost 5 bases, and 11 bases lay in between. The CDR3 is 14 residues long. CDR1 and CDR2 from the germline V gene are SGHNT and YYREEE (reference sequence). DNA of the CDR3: TGTGCCAGCAGCTTGCTAGCAGGGTTAGATACGCAGTATTTT. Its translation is CASSLLAGLDTQYF. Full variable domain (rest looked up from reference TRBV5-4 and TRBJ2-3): ETGVTQSPTHLIKTRGQQVTLRCSSQSGHNTVSWYQQALGQGPQFIFQYYREEENGRGNFPPRFSGLQFPNYSSELNVNALELDDSALYLCASSLLAGLDTQYFGPGTRLTVL.

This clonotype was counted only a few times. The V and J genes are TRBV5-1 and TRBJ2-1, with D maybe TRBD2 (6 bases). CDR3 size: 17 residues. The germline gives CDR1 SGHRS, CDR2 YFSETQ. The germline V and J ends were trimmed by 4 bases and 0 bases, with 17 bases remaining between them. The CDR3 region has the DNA TGCGCCAGCAGCCCCAGACCGGACTACCCCTCCTACAATGAGCAGTTCTTC. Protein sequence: CASSPRPDYPSYNEQFF.